This TCR beta chain was identified during a study of T cells after yellow fever vaccination (dated 2019 in TCRdb). Study-wide context: The SMART-Seq v4 Ultra Low Input RNA kit was used to prepare libraries from fractions with low cell numbers. Bulk TCR alpha and beta repertoires were sequenced longitudinally to track T-cell clones before and after primary and booster YFV17D yellow fever vaccination. Two healthy male donors made up the cohort, one aged 18 to 30 years and the other aged 30 to 39 years. Blood samples were taken at several timepoints before and after primary and secondary immunization, and bulk PBMC replicates and cell subsets were isolated. Study-wide conclusions, independent of this receptor: Compared with the primary T-cell response, the secondary T-cell response was weaker but faster, peaking on day 5 rather than day 15. A small share of clonotypes was detected in both CD4 and CD8 compartments, with the overlap likely arising from convergent recombination. Computational filtering was needed because FACS-sorted repertoires could contain abundant contaminating clonotypes from the bulk population. The study included only a couple of donors, which limits how far the findings can be generalized. After the booster, most of the clones that had expanded following primary vaccination were detected again (roughly 97% of CD4 and around nine tenths of CD8), which suggests that memory was broadly maintained.

According to the study, the label for this sample's treatment or condition signals: live attenuated yellow fever vaccine strain. A standard Ficoll-Paque protocol was used to isolate PBMCs from peripheral blood. CD4 and CD8 T-cell fractions were isolated with Dynabeads CD4 and CD8 positive selection kits. TriZol was used to extract RNA from bulk PBMCs, from CD4 and CD8 fractions, and from dextramer-positive and dextramer-negative fractions. CDR3 length: 14 amino acids, cysteine to phenylalanine. The retained sequence is limited to the CDR3, 42 bases, with the frame set at the first base. V and J are truncated by 0 bases and 2 bases respectively, leaving an intervening sequence of 7 bases. From a lookup of the germline V gene, CDR1 and CDR2 are MNHEY and SVGAGI. This clonotype occurred a few times. What this receptor recognizes is not known. Base qualities are not at hand, and no much larger clone is one base apart.

Synthesis of TCR cDNA relied on 5'RACE template switching, a step that introduced a universal primer site along with unique molecular identifiers. Priming of cDNA synthesis was performed from both the TCR alpha and TCR beta constant segments. Library amplification involved two PCR steps, and the second step added sample barcodes and sequencing adapters. Libraries were sequenced on Illumina HiSeq 2500 (2x100 bp) or NovaSeq (2x150 bp). As for the authors' bioinformatics: Reads were demultiplexed and collapsed into UMI consensus sequences with MIGEC, and V(D)J alignment was performed with MiXCR. Clonotypes responding to the vaccine were identified with edgeR on replicate PBMC samples, with the criteria of FDR below 0.01 and a log2 fold change above 5 up to day 15. Each bulk clonotype was labeled CD4 or CD8 based on which sequenced repertoire, CD4 or CD8, contained the clonotype at higher abundance. In-frame beta chains were kept once TCRdb had trimmed the public reads at Q25 with fastp and called clones with MiXCR. Rows with a matching CDR3 protein are joined into one entry that keeps the most common DNA and genes. The V and J calls, along with clone size, are taken from TCRdb and not from the paper's own processing. The sample profile shows around 230,000 distinct CDR3 sequences; around 6.7% of them were found once. The ten largest make up approximately 0.99% of the sample.

The rearranged chain carries TRBV6-5 and TRBJ1-2; the D gene identity is not certain. This TCR was recovered from a man aged 25 to 45 who received the YFV17D yellow fever vaccine. Sequenced here: CD4+ T cells sorted from PBMCs, sampled on the day of the yellow fever booster vaccination. The nucleotide sequence is TGTGCCAGCAGTTACTCGCGGGTAAACTATGGCTACACCTTC. Translated, this is CASSYSRVNYGYTF.